The next 6 T cell receptor beta chains were all read from a single sample in a study of beta chain features in type 1 diabetes. Reverse transcribing all isolated RNA meant expressed TCRB transcripts were sequenced. Here immunoSEQ multiplex PCR was the method, and the copy in TCRdb shows in-frame clones only, minus some. Of 200,000 to 300,000 clones in the sample, about 25% were seen once. The sequencing sample was made of central memory CD4+ T cells from blood. Receptors originate from a man younger than 45 in good health.

In this sample, this clone turned up a few times. The gene calls are TRBV10-1 and TRBJ2-5, with 7 nucleotides matching TRBD1. The CDR3 has 13 residues. J gave up 1 base and V 6 bases, and 2 bases lay outside the gene matches. Germline CDR1 WNHNN, CDR2 SYGVQD (reference sequence). This chain's CDR3 is CASSRDSQETQYF. The DNA of the CDR3 is TGCGCCAGCAGCAGGGACAGCCAAGAGACCCAGTACTTC.

V is TRBV5-4 and J is TRBJ2-3, with D unresolved. Trimming pared 4 bases from V and 3 bases from J, leaving 6 bases between. This CDR3 has 12 amino acids. The germline V gene has CDR1 SGHNT and CDR2 YYREEE (reference sequence). The CDR3, as DNA: TGTGCCAGCAGCCAGAGAACAGATACGCAGTATTTT. It encodes CASSQRTDTQYF.

J is TRBJ2-5 and V is TRBV5-4, with no clear D. There are 14 residues in the CDR3. Per germline, CDR1 SGHNT and CDR2 YYREEE (reference sequence). Trimming pared 0 bases from V and 1 base from J, leaving 7 bases between. CDR3: CASSLATGQETQYF. CDR3 DNA sequence: TGTGCCAGCAGCTTGGCGACTGGCCAAGAGACCCAGTACTTC.

This clone has just a few counts. This chain joins TRBV5-1 and TRBJ1-2; D not resolved. Trimming left V 4 bases short and J 3 bases short, with 13 bases between. Germline V gives CDR1 SGHRS, CDR2 YFSETQ. The CDR3 totals 14 residues. The CDR3 region is CASSPEGADYGYTF. The CDR3 DNA is TGCGCCAGCAGCCCTGAAGGTGCAGACTATGGCTACACCTTC. Based on the CDR3 plus reference TRBV5-1 and TRBJ1-2, the full variable domain is KAGVTQTPRYLIKTRGQQVTLSCSPISGHRSVSWYQQTPGQGLQFLFEYFSETQRNKGNFPGRFSGRQFSNSRSEMNVSTLELGDSALYLCASSPEGADYGYTFGSGTRLTVV.

The rearrangement uses TRBV30 and TRBJ1-5; maybe TRBD1 (5 bases). Trimming left V 3 bases short and J 9 bases short, with 15 bases between. The CDR3 extends over 13 amino acids. Germline V gene lookup returns CDR1 GTSNPN and CDR2 SVGIG (reference sequence). This chain's CDR3 is CAWSPDSLGPQHF. The CDR3 coding sequence is TGTGCCTGGAGCCCAGACAGCTTGGGGCCCCAGCATTTT.

This clone was seen only a few times. V usage is TRBV10-2 and J usage is TRBJ2-1; 11 bases fit TRBD2. V was pared by 6 bases and J by 4 bases, with 5 bases of the junction left unmatched. Germline values: CDR1 WSHSY, CDR2 SAAADI. The CDR3 runs to 15 residues. CDR3 region: CASRATSGGYNEQFF. The CDR3 DNA reads as TGCGCCAGCAGGGCTACTAGCGGGGGATACAATGAGCAGTTCTTC.